The 23 T cell receptor beta chains listed next were all sequenced from one sample in a study of T cell changes during pregnancy in multiple sclerosis. Sequencing used immunoSEQ multiplex PCR; TCRdb keeps in-frame clones, though not all of them. The table lists 45,000 or so clones, about 96% of them singletons. Sequenced material: peripheral blood, taken in the second trimester of pregnancy. Receptor source: a female donor with multiple sclerosis, enrolled in a pregnancy study.

The chain combines TRBV18 with TRBJ1-4, with D possibly TRBD1 on 6 matching bases. Germline V gene lookup returns CDR1 KGHSH and CDR2 LQKENI. The CDR3 loop spans 16 amino acids. Trimming left V 3 bases short and J 4 bases short, with 15 bases between. Here the CDR3 reads CASSPPVGGDNEKLFF. Written as DNA, the CDR3 is TGTGCCAGCTCACCCCCCGTTGGGGGCGATAATGAAAAACTGTTTTTT.

The rearrangement links TRBV29-1 to TRBJ2-1; 10 bases are shared with TRBD2. Germline CDR1 SQVTM, CDR2 ANQGSEA. CDR3 length: 18 amino acids. The V segment lost 4 bases and the J segment 0 bases; nucleotides outside the gene matches: 12. Here the CDR3 DNA reads TGCAGCGTTGCTGTCTTGTCCAGCGGGAGGGACTCCTACAATGAGCAGTTCTTC. This gives the protein CSVAVLSSGRDSYNEQFF.

The V gene is TRBV2, the J gene TRBJ2-1; no definite D call. Trimming removed 2 bases from V and 10 bases from J, with 12 bases in between. The CDR3 has 13 residues. Germline assignment: CDR1 SNHLY and CDR2 FYNNEI. The CDR3 spells CASSEWANGEQFF. CDR3 in DNA: TGTGCCAGCAGTGAATGGGCGAATGGCGAGCAGTTCTTC.

The genes are TRBV6-5 and TRBJ2-1; weak D call: TRBD1 (5 bases). V gave up 0 bases and J gave up 1 base, with 7 bases separating them. Germline assignment: CDR1 MNHEY and CDR2 SVGAGI. The CDR3 is 15 residues long. The CDR3 loop reads CASSYSQGSYNEQFF. The CDR3 coding sequence is TGTGCCAGCAGTTACTCGCAGGGATCCTACAATGAGCAGTTCTTC.

This chain uses TRBV27 with TRBJ1-1; D possibly corresponds to TRBD1 (5 bases). CDR3 length: 13 amino acids. Trimming shortened V by 0 bases and J by 6 bases, and 8 bases separated the two germline ends. CDR1 is MNHEY, CDR2 SMNVEV, per germline (reference sequence). The CDR3 loop reads CASSLSGAAEAFF. DNA for the CDR3: TGTGCCAGCAGTTTATCTGGGGCAGCTGAAGCTTTCTTT.

The chain has TRBV4-2 and TRBJ2-7; D gene uncertain. This CDR3 has 13 amino acids. Germline V gives CDR1 LGHNA, CDR2 YNFKEQ. Trimming shortened V by 1 base and J by 3 bases, and 7 bases separated the two germline ends. This CDR3 reads CASSQVQNYEQYF. The CDR3 bases are TGTGCCAGCAGCCAAGTCCAGAACTACGAGCAGTACTTC.

V and J are TRBV27 and TRBJ2-7; 8 nucleotides line up with TRBD1. The CDR3 runs 16 residues. The germline V gene has CDR1 MNHEY and CDR2 SMNVEV (reference sequence). After removal of 4 bases from V and 2 bases from J, the junction contained 10 bases not matched to a gene. The CDR3 protein is CASSSRRQGSTYEQYF. The CDR3 nucleotides are TGTGCCAGCAGTTCTCGTCGACAGGGGAGCACCTACGAGCAGTACTTC.

This rearrangement joins TRBV7-2 to TRBJ1-6; D is possibly TRBD1 (5 bases). Germline-derived CDR1 and CDR2 are SGHTA and FQGNSA. This CDR3 spans 16 amino acids. Trimming stripped 3 bases from V and 6 bases from J, with 15 bases between. CDR3 sequence reads: CASSLRGQGGNSPLHF. DNA of the CDR3: TGTGCCAGCAGCTTGAGAGGGCAGGGAGGTAATTCACCCCTCCACTTT.

J is TRBJ2-2 and V is TRBV7-6; no clear D gene. Trimming took 3 bases from V and 7 from J, leaving 9 bases between them. Germline V CDR1 and CDR2: SGHVS, FNYEAQ. The CDR3 has 13 amino acids. CDR3 in amino acids: CASSLVPGGELFF. The CDR3 DNA reads as TGTGCCAGCAGCTTGGTACCGGGCGGGGAGCTGTTTTTT.

The chain carries TRBV19 and TRBJ2-1; 8 bases match TRBD2. Germline V gene lookup returns CDR1 LNHDA and CDR2 SQIVND (reference sequence). J gave up 0 bases and V 4 bases, and 11 bases lay outside the gene matches. This CDR3 region has 18 residues. CDR3 nucleotides: TGTGCCAGTAGTAGCCGCCCAACTAGCGGTACCTCCTACAATGAGCAGTTCTTC. Protein product: CASSSRPTSGTSYNEQFF.

The chain uses TRBV10-2 and TRBJ2-4; 7 nucleotides match TRBD2. V was clipped by 0 bases and J by 0 bases; unmatched bases: 2. CDR1 and CDR2 from the germline V gene are WSHSY and SAAADI. CDR3 length equals 16 residues. Here the CDR3 reads CASSESAGLAKNIQYF. CDR3 nucleotide sequence: TGCGCCAGCAGTGAGTCAGCGGGACTAGCCAAAAACATTCAGTACTTC.

This sequence joins TRBV27 and TRBJ1-2; TRBD1 might be the D (5 bases). With 2 bases removed from V and 0 bases from J, the gap between germline ends came to 16 bases. Germline CDR1 reads MNHEY; CDR2 reads SMNVEV (reference sequence). This CDR3 region has 17 residues. The CDR3 sequence: CASSLGSGETANYGYTF. Written as DNA, the CDR3 is TGTGCCAGCAGTTTAGGGTCGGGGGAAACAGCTAACTATGGCTACACCTTC.

The chain has TRBV28 and TRBJ2-7; the match to TRBD1 covers 11 bases. The CDR3 runs 15 residues. Trimming took 7 bases from V and 3 from J; bases not matched to a gene: 8. CDR1 is MDHEN, CDR2 SYDVKM, per germline. The CDR3 DNA reads as TGTGCCAGCACCCCCTCAGGGACAGGGGGCTACGAGCAGTACTTC. Encoded protein: CASTPSGTGGYEQYF.

The chain employs TRBV16 and TRBJ2-1; no clear D gene. The CDR3 is 15 amino acids. Trimming removed 2 bases from V and 5 bases from J, with 13 bases in between. Germline values: CDR1 KGHSY, CDR2 FQNENV. The CDR3 reads CASSQRGNTHNEQFF. In nucleotides, the CDR3 is TGTGCCAGCAGCCAAAGAGGTAACACTCACAATGAGCAGTTCTTC.

The chain couples TRBV27 to TRBJ2-1; 12 bases fit TRBD2. V lost 10 bases, J lost 5 bases, and 6 bases stayed unmatched. CDR3 length: 14 residues. Per the germline V gene, CDR1 is MNHEY and CDR2 is SMNVEV (reference sequence). CDR3 nucleotides: TGTGCCACCTCGACTAGCGGGAGCCACAATGAGCAGTTCTTC. Protein sequence: CATSTSGSHNEQFF.

In DNA, the CDR3 is TGTGCCAGCAGCCTCCAAGAGACCCAGTACTTC. It specifies CASSLQETQYF. The V and J genes are TRBV7-2 and TRBJ2-5; D uncertain. Germline V gives CDR1 SGHTA, CDR2 FQGNSA. The length of the CDR3 is 11 residues. V was pared by 5 bases and J by 1 base, with 2 bases between.

This clone appeared once. The rearrangement uses TRBV18 and TRBJ1-3, with a weak D call TRBD1 (5 bases). The CDR3 has 15 amino acids. Trimming took 1 base from V and 4 from J, leaving 11 bases between them. The germline CDR1 and CDR2 sequences are KGHSH and LQKENI. The CDR3 coding sequence is TGTGCCAGCTCACCACAGGGGACTAAAGGAAACACCATATATTTT. Amino acids: CASSPQGTKGNTIYF. The entire variable domain, with the rest obtained from reference TRBV18 and TRBJ1-3, is as follows: NAGVMQNPRHLVRRRGQEARLRCSPMKGHSHVYWYRQLPEEGLKFMVYLQKENIIDESGMPKERFSAEFPKEGPSILRIQQVVRGDSAAYFCASSPQGTKGNTIYFGEGSWLTVV.

The gene calls are TRBV9 and TRBJ2-2; TRBD2 is a possible D gene (6 bases). The CDR3 is 14 residues long. Germline V gene sequence: CDR1 SGDLS, CDR2 YYNGEE. V lost 2 bases to trimming and J lost 8 bases, with 13 bases between them. In nucleotides, the CDR3 is TGTGCCAGCAGCGTCGGGGACTCCTCGGGGGAGCTGTTTTTT. Its protein is CASSVGDSSGELFF.

The CDR3 loop is CASSVLIQGGGYTF. DNA for the CDR3: TGTGCCAGCAGCGTGCTCATCCAGGGGGGTGGCTACACCTTC. V is TRBV9 and J is TRBJ1-2; 7 positions agree with TRBD1. Germline CDR1 SGDLS, CDR2 YYNGEE. This CDR3 spans 14 amino acids. V lost 2 bases to trimming and J lost 7 bases; unmatched junction nucleotides: 8. Variable domain in full (rest from reference TRBV9 and TRBJ1-2): DSGVTQTPKHLITATGQRVTLRCSPRSGDLSVYWYQQSLDQGLQFLIQYYNGEERAKGNILERFSAQQFPDLHSELNLSSLELGDSALYFCASSVLIQGGGYTFGSGTRLTVV.

The chain carries TRBV19 and TRBJ1-1; unclear D gene. The germline V and J ends were trimmed by 5 bases and 6 bases, with 19 bases remaining between them. Germline V gene sequence: CDR1 LNHDA, CDR2 SQIVND (reference sequence). The length of the CDR3 is 15 residues. CDR3 in amino acids: CASSAKGARVAEAFF. The CDR3 coding sequence is TGTGCCAGTAGTGCCAAAGGTGCCCGGGTCGCTGAAGCTTTCTTT.

This rearrangement joins TRBV18 to TRBJ2-5; D might be TRBD2 (5 bases). Germline assignment: CDR1 KGHSH and CDR2 LQKENI. This CDR3 spans 15 amino acids. Trimming took 2 bases from V and 5 from J, leaving 15 bases between them. The CDR3 loop is CASSPSTSSAETQYF. The CDR3 DNA reads TGTGCCAGCTCACCATCAACTAGTTCTGCGGAGACCCAGTACTTC.

The V call is TRBV2, the J call TRBJ2-1, with TRBD2 matching over 9 bases. V was pared by 6 bases and J by 6 bases, with 12 bases of the junction left unmatched. Per germline, CDR1 SNHLY and CDR2 FYNNEI. The CDR3 covers 16 residues. In DNA, the CDR3 is TGTGCCAGCAGGCCGGGGGTTGGCGGGAGGGCCAATGAGCAGTTCTTC. Amino acid sequence: CASRPGVGGRANEQFF.

V and J are TRBV11-2 and TRBJ1-5; D is possibly TRBD1 (5 bases). The CDR3 has 15 amino acids. Germline V CDR1 and CDR2: SGHAT, FQNNGV. The V and J ends lost 0 bases and 8 bases respectively, with 14 bases between them. The CDR3, as DNA: TGTGCCAGCAGCTTAGATCGGGGGGAGGCAGAGCCCCAGCATTTT. This codes for CASSLDRGEAEPQHF.